The source of this T cell receptor (beta chain) is a study of OX40 agonist ivuxolimab in advanced cancers. Study-wide context: Hepatocellular carcinoma, melanoma, renal cell or head and neck cancer affected the dose-escalation patients. Partial responses were seen in three patients, one with hepatocellular carcinoma and two with cutaneous melanoma. Findings and limits, study-wide: The mean number of expanded clones was higher in CD8+ T cells than in CD4+.

Looked up from germline, CDR1 is GTSNPN and CDR2 is SVGIG (reference sequence). This CDR3 spans 14 amino acids. Trimming cost V 1 base and J 3 bases; bases outside gene matches: 3. With regard to this clone: Its antigen is undetermined.

TCRdb keeps only in-frame clones here, not all; method: immunoSEQ multiplex PCR. The sample contains tens of thousands of clones, more than 85% of which appear only once. Sequences were derived from CD4+ or CD8+ T cells sorted from blood, sampled in a trial of the OX40 agonist ivuxolimab. The TCR was taken from an adult with an advanced solid tumor such as melanoma, head and neck, liver or kidney cancer. J is TRBJ1-2 and V is TRBV30; 9 bases are shared with TRBD1. The CDR3 coding sequence is TGTGCCTGGAGTGGGGACAGGGTGGACTATGGCTACACCTTC. This codes for CAWSGDRVDYGYTF.